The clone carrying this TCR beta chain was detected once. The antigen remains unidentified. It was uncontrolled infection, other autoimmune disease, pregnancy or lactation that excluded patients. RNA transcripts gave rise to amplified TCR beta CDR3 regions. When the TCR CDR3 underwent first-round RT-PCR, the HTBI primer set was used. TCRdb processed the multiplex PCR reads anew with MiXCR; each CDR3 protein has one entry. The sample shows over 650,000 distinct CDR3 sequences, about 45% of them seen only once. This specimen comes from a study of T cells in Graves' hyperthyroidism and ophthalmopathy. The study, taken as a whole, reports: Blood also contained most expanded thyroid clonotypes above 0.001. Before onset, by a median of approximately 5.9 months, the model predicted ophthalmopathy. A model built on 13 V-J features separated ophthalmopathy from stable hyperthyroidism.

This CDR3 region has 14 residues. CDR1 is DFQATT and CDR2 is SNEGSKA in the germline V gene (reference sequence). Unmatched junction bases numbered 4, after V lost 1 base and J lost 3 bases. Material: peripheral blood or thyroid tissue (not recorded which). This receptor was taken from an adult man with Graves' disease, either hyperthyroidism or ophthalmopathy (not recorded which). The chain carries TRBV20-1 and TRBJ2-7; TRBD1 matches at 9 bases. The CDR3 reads CSARVAGQGYEQYF. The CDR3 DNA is TGCAGTGCTAGAGTGGCGGGACAGGGCTACGAGCAGTACTTC.